This T cell receptor beta chain was identified in a study of cytomegalovirus exposure and HLA in healthy donors. The primer mix had 60 Vbeta and 13 Jbeta primers. Assay: immunoSEQ multiplex PCR; the TCRdb copy retains only in-frame clones and omits some. The sample shows around 200,000 clones, and around 0.95% sits with its ten largest clones. On this clone: Antigen specificity is unknown.

CDR1 and CDR2 (germline): LNHDA, SQIVND (reference sequence). The trim removed 6 bases at V and 2 bases at J, leaving 17 bases unmatched. This CDR3 region has 20 residues. Study-level findings and limits: Compared with the approximately 680-donor mean, an Asian-associated ancestry cluster reportedly had fewer N-insertions, according to a later analysis.

The V and J genes are TRBV19 and TRBJ2-6, with TRBD1 matching 9 bases. This TCR was recovered from a woman aged 25 to 39 in good health and CMV-seropositive. The sequencing sample was made of PBMCs. The CDR3 spells CASSGSRRDRDLAGANVLTF. The CDR3 DNA reads TGTGCCAGTAGCGGCAGTCGTCGGGACAGGGATCTGGCTGGGGCCAACGTCCTGACTTTC.